This TCR beta chain is drawn from a study of blood T cell repertoires in COVID-19 (dated by TCRdb to between 2020 and 2021). Looking at the study overall: Samples from collaborators originated in the United States, Italy and Spain and spanned both the acute and convalescent phases of COVID-19. The sample metadata nearly always contained a de-identified subject ID, COVID-19 status, age in years and sex. The material from the prospective study consisted of cDNA or gDNA derived from T cells, B-cell-depleted T cells, or PBMCs. Deeply sampled blood TCRbeta repertoires from subjects exposed to, actively infected with, or recovered from COVID-19 were included in the dataset. Where available, HLA class I and class II types were taken from metadata supplied by the sample provider and were not determined by assay-based typing. The repertoires were made available in a free public database intended to serve as a resource for research on the immune response to SARS-CoV-2. The samples were drawn from the first 160 participants of the ongoing ImmuneRACE study and from over a thousand subjects provided by 6 global collaborators. The full study reports these points: The quantity of clinical and demographic metadata differed by source and by participant and was supplied without curation.

Enrolling through a virtual design, the prospective study's participants ranged in age from roughly 18 to 89 years and lived across roughly 24 United States geographic areas. In the prospective study, cohorts were assigned on the basis of participant-reported clinical history obtained from a screening survey and a study questionnaire. Recovered participants in ImmuneRACE Cohort 3 were defined by two consecutive negative NP/OP PCR tests, clearance by a healthcare professional, or resolution of symptoms. In the prospective study, whole blood, serum and a nasopharyngeal or oropharyngeal swab were collected from each participant by mobile phlebotomists. Over a roughly 2-month period, participants in the prospective study had the option of providing additional blood draws and questionnaires. Blood samples from the prospective study were shipped frozen or at room temperature prior to DNA extraction.

This clone was counted once. There is no known antigen for this receptor. The input lacks base qualities; no much larger clone sits a single base away. The immunoSEQ Assay, a bias-controlled multiplex PCR, was used to amplify TCRbeta CDR3 regions from genomic DNA. The study's processing was this. Within the assay, amplification of reference gene primers was used to estimate how many nucleated cells each sample contained. To quantify the absolute abundance of each unique TCRbeta CDR3 rearrangement, sequence reads were collapsed and filtered. For each sample, productive Simpson clonality was calculated as the square root of Simpson's diversity index across productive rearrangements. In TCRdb, the immuneACCESS table is reduced to in-frame sequences with V and J assigned. These tables do not hold every clone; where another copy was compared, an unresolved V gene accounts for under half, and the others remain unexplained. V, J and clone size are taken as reported in that table, and D and trimming were inferred from the DNA itself. For this sample there are 250,000 or so clones; about 80% appear just once. The top ten clonotypes cover around 3.6% of the sample.

The CDR3 runs 16 amino acids, cysteine and phenylalanine included. Of the read, only the CDR3 DNA is kept; its 48 bases are in frame from base 1. The germline V gene sets CDR1 to KGHDR and CDR2 to SFDVKD. V and J are trimmed by 3 bases and 2 bases, and the gene matches miss 6 bases of the junction. Sequencing was done on a sample of PBMCs or T cells enriched from blood (not recorded which). This sequence was found in a man aged 50 to 59 who had recovered from COVID-19. The chain uses TRBV24-1 and TRBJ2-3; TRBD1 fits 8 bases in the junction. The CDR3 in this case is CATSDGTTGATDTQYF. The bases are TGTGCCACCAGTGATGGGACGACAGGGGCCACAGATACGCAGTATTTT.